The rows below give T cell receptor beta chains drawn from one sample of a study of blood T cell repertoires in COVID-19. Sequencing used immunoSEQ multiplex PCR; TCRdb keeps in-frame clones, though not all of them. This sample yields 100,000 to 150,000 clones, of which approximately 74% are seen a single time; roughly 5.5% belongs to the top ten. Sequenced sample: peripheral blood. Receptor source: a man in his sixties with acute or convalescent COVID-19. CDR3s leave out the opening cysteine and the closing phenylalanine or tryptophan. Clone size, where shown, is once, few, many, or a class for clones that have expanded.

>once|TRBV19|14|TRBJ2-1
ASSSPGRSSYNEQF
>NA|TRBV5-6|13|TRBJ1-1
ASSLSDRRNTEAF
>NA|TRBV29-1|11|TRBJ2-7
SVEPPDSYEQY
>NA|TRBV19|14|TRBJ1-4
ASSISPSATNEKLF
>few|TRBV10-3|14|TRBJ2-7
AISTPGQGMKNEQY
>NA|TRBV11-2|13|TRBJ2-3
ASRLDYSMVDTQY
>NA|TRBV4-1|14|TRBJ2-7
ASSPPGGATSYEQY
>NA|TRBV29-1|9|TRBJ2-7
SVEAINEQY
>NA|TRBV4-1|16|TRBJ1-4
ASSQEPPPGGGLEKLF
>NA|TRBV21-1|12|TRBJ1-2
ASSKVPSTYGYT
>few|TRBV19|11|TRBJ1-1
ASIGRVGTEAF
>NA|TRBV3-1/TRBV3-2|11|TRBJ2-7
ASSSGQIYEQY
>NA|TRBV4-1|13|TRBJ1-2
ASSQVFSQNYGYT
>NA|TRBV24-1|13|TRBJ2-1
ATTSSGGTYNEQF
>NA|TRBV19|13|TRBJ2-2
ASRGLAGATGELF
>NA|TRBV14|14|TRBJ1-4
ASSHLFEGQNEKLF
>NA|TRBV3-1/TRBV3-2|18|TRBJ2-5
ASSQGGRLAGGVRGETQY
>NA|TRBV25-1|11|TRBJ1-6
ASKQGANSPLH
>NA|TRBV7-3|12|TRBJ1-1
ASSAVNRGTEAF
>NA|TRBV7-6|14|TRBJ2-2
ASSLDGTIEVGELF
>NA|TRBV12-1|16|TRBJ2-2
ASIQLRGTPSNTGELF
>NA|TRBV20-1|13|TRBJ1-2
SASGVGGRLYGYT
>NA|TRBV6-5|13|TRBJ2-1
ASRNPVTGYWEQF
>NA|TRBV2|11|TRBJ2-2
ASSEQGIRELF